This TCR beta chain was sequenced for a study of blood T cell repertoires in COVID-19. Study-level information: COVID-19 samples from acute and convalescent phases originated in the United States, Italy and Spain. Nucleic acid was either cDNA or gDNA, and it came from T cells, B-cell-depleted T cells, or PBMCs.

Authors' data handling: By means of reference gene primer amplification, nucleated cell counts were estimated. The protocol was immunoSEQ multiplex PCR, while the TCRdb copy is restricted to in-frame clones and leaves out a portion. That table gives V, J and clone size, and the DNA gave D and trimming. The sample includes about 78,000 clones, 77% of them seen just once. This CDR3 has 13 residues. Germline lookup yields CDR1 SGHNT and CDR2 YYREEE (reference sequence). J gave up 13 bases and V 2 bases, and 9 bases lay outside the gene matches. Sequenced material: peripheral blood. The TCR originated in a human donor in a cohort sampled during active COVID-19. This chain joins TRBV5-4 and TRBJ2-1, with 7 bases identical to TRBD2. The CDR3 DNA reads TGTGCCAGCAGCTTCTCACTAGCGTTGGAACAGTTCTTC. It is translated as CASSFSLALEQFF.